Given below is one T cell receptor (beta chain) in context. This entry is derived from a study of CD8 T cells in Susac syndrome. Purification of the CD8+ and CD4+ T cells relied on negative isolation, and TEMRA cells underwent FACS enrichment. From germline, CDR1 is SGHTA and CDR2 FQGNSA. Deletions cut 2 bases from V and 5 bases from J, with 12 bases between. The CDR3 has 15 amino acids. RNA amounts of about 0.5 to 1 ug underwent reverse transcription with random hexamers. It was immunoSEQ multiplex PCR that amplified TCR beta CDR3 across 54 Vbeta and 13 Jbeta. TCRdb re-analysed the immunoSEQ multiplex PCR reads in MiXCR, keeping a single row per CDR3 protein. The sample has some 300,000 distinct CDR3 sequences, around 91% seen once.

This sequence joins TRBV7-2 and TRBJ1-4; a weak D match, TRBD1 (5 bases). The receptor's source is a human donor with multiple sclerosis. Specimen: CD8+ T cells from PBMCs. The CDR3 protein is CASSLLQAPNEKLFF. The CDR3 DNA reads TGTGCCAGCAGCTTACTACAGGCCCCCAATGAAAAACTGTTTTTT.